Below are 28 T cell receptor beta chains sequenced from a single sample in a study of T cells in localized non-small cell lung cancer. Here immunoSEQ multiplex PCR was the method, and the copy in TCRdb shows in-frame clones only, minus some. The table includes more than 70,000 clones, roughly four fifths detected once. Sequences were derived from peripheral blood, sampled before any cancer treatment. Every receptor here comes from a man aged 35-75 years with stage I lung adenocarcinoma.

This chain links TRBV5-1 with TRBJ2-1, with D possibly matching TRBD2 (5 bases). This CDR3 is 12 amino acids long. The V and J ends lost 0 bases and 10 bases respectively, with 8 bases between them. Per the germline V gene, CDR1 is SGHRS and CDR2 is YFSETQ. DNA of the CDR3: TGCGCCAGCAGCTTGGGCGGGCCAGAGCAGTTCTTC. It is translated as CASSLGGPEQFF.

In this sample, this clone turned up once. This chain links TRBV6-1 with TRBJ2-4; TRBD2 aligns across 12 bases. J lost 3 bases, V lost 3 bases, and 12 bases had no gene match. This CDR3 spans 19 amino acids. Germline CDR1 MNHNS, CDR2 SASEGT. The CDR3 bases are TGTGCCAGCAGTGACCCCTCGGCTAGCGGGGGGGGTGTCAAAAACATTCAGTACTTC. Translation: CASSDPSASGGGVKNIQYF.

The chain couples TRBV7-9 to TRBJ2-1; 8 bases are shared with TRBD2. Losses at the gene ends were 2 bases for V and 1 base for J; bases not matched to a gene: 4. Germline values: CDR1 SEHNR, CDR2 FQNEAQ (reference sequence). This CDR3 is built from 16 residues. The CDR3: CASSLLRGRSYNEQFF. DNA of the CDR3: TGTGCCAGCAGCTTATTGCGCGGGAGGTCCTACAATGAGCAGTTCTTC.

This clone was detected only a few times. The chain links TRBV19 to TRBJ1-3; tentatively, D is TRBD1 (6 bases). CDR3 length: 16 residues. Germline assignment: CDR1 LNHDA and CDR2 SQIVND (reference sequence). Trimming cost V 7 bases and J 10 bases, with 26 bases left between them. CDR3 in amino acids: CASTPRWDTPFGTIYF. CDR3 sequence (DNA): TGTGCCAGTACCCCCCGCTGGGACACCCCATTTGGAACCATATATTTT.

The V gene is TRBV5-4, the J gene TRBJ2-5; 8 nucleotides align to TRBD2. There are 15 residues in the CDR3. With 0 bases clipped from V and 5 bases from J, the junction kept 6 bases outside the gene matches. Germline CDR1 SGHNT, CDR2 YYREEE (reference sequence). CDR3 sequence: CASSLGGTSGETQYF. Here the CDR3 DNA reads TGTGCCAGCAGCTTGGGTGGGACTAGTGGGGAGACCCAGTACTTC. The full variable domain, rest sourced from reference TRBV5-4 and TRBJ2-5, is ETGVTQSPTHLIKTRGQQVTLRCSSQSGHNTVSWYQQALGQGPQFIFQYYREEENGRGNFPPRFSGLQFPNYSSELNVNALELDDSALYLCASSLGGTSGETQYFGPGTRLLVL.

The chain employs TRBV15 and TRBJ2-5; no definite D call. Germline assignment: CDR1 LNHNV and CDR2 YYDKDF (reference sequence). CDR3 length equals 14 residues. The V end was cut by 1 base, the J end by 5 bases, with 11 bases between. CDR3 amino acids: CATSRGAPRETQYF. The CDR3 DNA sequence: TGTGCCACCAGCAGAGGGGCTCCACGGGAGACCCAGTACTTC.

The chain has TRBV6-5 and TRBJ2-7; possibly TRBD2 for D (7 bases). The CDR3 runs 15 residues. Germline loops: CDR1 MNHEY, CDR2 SVGAGI. Between the trimmed V and J ends, which lost 5 bases and 6 bases, there was a span of 20 bases. The CDR3 loop is CASSGRGAGSFEQYF. The CDR3 coding sequence is TGTGCCAGCAGTGGCCGGGGGGCAGGGTCTTTCGAGCAGTACTTC.

The V call is TRBV7-8, the J call TRBJ2-1; 7 bases are shared with TRBD1. The CDR3 sequence is 14 residues long. From germline, CDR1 is SGHVS and CDR2 FQNEAQ. The trim removed 5 bases at V and 5 bases at J, leaving 6 bases unmatched. CDR3 sequence: CASSPGTVNNEQFF. In DNA form, the CDR3 reads TGTGCCAGCAGCCCGGGGACAGTCAACAATGAGCAGTTCTTC. Supplemented by reference TRBV7-8 and TRBJ2-1, the full variable domain reads GAGVSQSPRYKVAKRGQDVALRCDPISGHVSLFWYQQALGQGPEFLTYFQNEAQLDKSGLPSDRFFAERPEGSVSTLKIQRTQQEDSAVYLCASSPGTVNNEQFFGPGTRLTVL.

The rearrangement joins TRBV5-6 to TRBJ2-7; 7 bases line up with TRBD2. CDR1 SGHDT and CDR2 YYEEEE come from the germline V gene. The junction had 12 bases not matched to a gene; V was cut back by 1 base and J by 5 bases. The CDR3 runs to 16 residues. CDR3 sequence: CASSLRIGEGFDEQYF. In DNA form, the CDR3 reads TGTGCCAGCAGCTTGAGGATTGGGGAGGGTTTCGACGAGCAGTACTTC.

J is TRBJ2-2 and V is TRBV7-4; maybe TRBD2 (6 bases). The CDR3 has 16 amino acids. The germline V gene has CDR1 SGHVT and CDR2 SQSDAQ. Trimming left V 2 bases short and J 2 bases short, with 12 bases between. The CDR3 bases are TGTGCCAGCAGCTTATCGTCGGGACTTAACACCGGGGAGCTGTTTTTT. Amino acids: CASSLSSGLNTGELFF. Complete variable domain (other parts from reference TRBV7-4 and TRBJ2-2): GAGVSQSPRYKVAKRGRDVALRCDSISGHVTLYWYRQTLGQGSEVLTYSQSDAQRDKSGRPSGRFSAERPERSVSTLKIQRTEQGDSAVYLCASSLSSGLNTGELFFGEGSRLTVL.

The rearrangement uses TRBV10-1 and TRBJ2-1, with 10 bases that match TRBD2. Germline trimming cut 6 bases from V and 6 bases from J; bases unmatched to any gene: 8. This CDR3 contains 15 residues. Germline V gene data show CDR1 as WNHNN and CDR2 as SYGVQD (reference sequence). CDR3 protein: CASRPTSGKSNEQFF. The CDR3 DNA reads TGCGCCAGCAGGCCTACTAGCGGGAAAAGCAATGAGCAGTTCTTC.

This rearrangement joins TRBV2 to TRBJ2-5; the D is unclear. Germline V gene sequence: CDR1 SNHLY, CDR2 FYNNEI. V lost 3 bases to trimming and J lost 3 bases, with 11 bases between them. The CDR3 totals 14 residues. The CDR3 region is CASSEWLEKETQYF. CDR3 nucleotide sequence: TGTGCCAGCAGTGAGTGGCTTGAAAAAGAGACCCAGTACTTC. Filled out from reference TRBV2 and TRBJ2-5, the complete variable domain reads EPEVTQTPSHQVTQMGQEVILRCVPISNHLYFYWYRQILGQKVEFLVSFYNNEISEKSEIFDDQFSVERPDGSNFTLKIRSTKLEDSAMYFCASSEWLEKETQYFGPGTRLLVL.

The J gene is TRBJ2-3, the V gene TRBV7-3; TRBD1 agrees at 7 bases. Germline CDR1 SGHTA, CDR2 FQGTGA. The CDR3 runs 15 residues. V was pared by 5 bases and J by 0 bases, with 5 bases of the junction left unmatched. The CDR3 DNA sequence: TGTGCCAGCAGCGCCAGACAGGGCAGCACAGATACGCAGTATTTT. Amino acids: CASSARQGSTDTQYF.

This chain connects TRBV5-6 to TRBJ2-3; no firm D call. CDR3 length: 13 amino acids. The V end lost 4 bases, the J end lost 0 bases, and 6 bases lay between the germline ends. Germline V gene lookup returns CDR1 SGHDT and CDR2 YYEEEE. CDR3 in amino acids: CASSPPSTDTQYF. DNA for the CDR3: TGTGCCAGCAGCCCGCCAAGCACAGATACGCAGTATTTT.

This chain links TRBV7-2 with TRBJ2-7; possibly TRBD1 for D (5 bases). In germline, CDR1 is SGHTA, CDR2 FQGNSA. There are 14 residues in the CDR3. The V end was cut by 5 bases, the J end by 0 bases, with 11 bases between. The CDR3 spells CASSRTDSSYEQYF. In DNA form, the CDR3 reads TGTGCCAGCAGCCGAACCGACAGCTCCTACGAGCAGTACTTC. The full variable domain, its missing parts supplied by reference TRBV7-2 and TRBJ2-7, is GAGVSQSPSNKVTEKGKDVELRCDPISGHTALYWYRQSLGQGLEFLIYFQGNSAPDKSGLPSDRFSAERTGGSVSTLTIQRTQQEDSAVYLCASSRTDSSYEQYFGPGTRLTVT.

This rearrangement joins TRBV18 to TRBJ1-6; 9 bases map to TRBD1. Germline V gene data show CDR1 as KGHSH and CDR2 as LQKENI. The CDR3 runs to 14 residues. The trim removed 4 bases at V and 9 bases at J, leaving 4 bases unmatched. The CDR3, as DNA: TGTGCCAGCTCACGGGACAGGGTCAGTTCACCCCTCCACTTT. As protein: CASSRDRVSSPLHF. Filled out from reference TRBV18 and TRBJ1-6, the complete variable domain reads NAGVMQNPRHLVRRRGQEARLRCSPMKGHSHVYWYRQLPEEGLKFMVYLQKENIIDESGMPKERFSAEFPKEGPSILRIQQVVRGDSAAYFCASSRDRVSSPLHFGNGTRLTVT.

This chain uses TRBV19 with TRBJ2-5, with TRBD2 matching 15 bases. After removal of 6 bases from V and 4 bases from J, the junction contained 12 bases not matched to a gene. CDR1 is LNHDA and CDR2 is SQIVND in the germline V gene (reference sequence). The CDR3 loop spans 18 amino acids. The CDR3 protein is CASSRQRTSGRAVETQYF. CDR3 nucleotides: TGTGCCAGTAGCCGGCAGAGGACTAGCGGGAGGGCCGTAGAGACCCAGTACTTC.

This chain joins TRBV10-2 and TRBJ2-7, with 8 bases that match TRBD1. The CDR3 has 13 residues. Losses at the gene ends were 4 bases for V and 6 bases for J; bases not matched to a gene: 5. Germline V gene data show CDR1 as WSHSY and CDR2 as SAAADI. The CDR3 protein is CASSGGGQGEQYF. CDR3 bases: TGCGCCAGCAGTGGGGGCGGACAGGGCGAGCAGTACTTC.

This chain connects TRBV6-5 to TRBJ1-1; no clear D gene. V lost 5 bases and J lost 2, with 6 bases in between. The CDR3 has 12 amino acids. The germline CDR1 and CDR2 sequences are MNHEY and SVGAGI. CDR3 in amino acids: CASSGFNTEAFF. The CDR3 DNA reads as TGTGCCAGCAGTGGGTTTAACACTGAAGCTTTCTTT.

The chain recombines TRBV5-1 with TRBJ2-3, with 11 bases matching TRBD2. V trimming: 0 bases; J trimming: 2 bases; junction bases outside the gene matches: 2. Germline CDR1 SGHRS, CDR2 YFSETQ. This CDR3 region has 16 residues. CDR3 nucleotides: TGCGCCAGCAGCTTGGCACTAGCGGGGGACACAGATACGCAGTATTTT. The encoded protein is CASSLALAGDTDTQYF.

The chain links TRBV19 to TRBJ2-7; 9 bases are a match to TRBD1. The CDR3 has 15 amino acids. The junction had 9 bases not matched to a gene; V was cut back by 5 bases and J by 4 bases. Germline V gene sequence: CDR1 LNHDA, CDR2 SQIVND (reference sequence). This CDR3 reads CASSPYGQGRYEQYF. The DNA for the CDR3 is TGTGCCAGTAGTCCTTACGGACAGGGGAGGTACGAGCAGTACTTC.

This clone was counted at least ten times. The V call is TRBV7-8, the J call TRBJ1-3, with D unresolved. V was cut by 3 bases and J by 5 bases, with 2 bases left in between. This CDR3 region has 11 residues. CDR1 is SGHVS, CDR2 FQNEAQ, per germline. The CDR3 nucleotides are TGTGCCAGCAGCTTGCGAAACACCATATATTTT. Its protein is CASSLRNTIYF.

CDR3 in amino acids: CASRGPKNTEAFF. The CDR3 coding sequence is TGTGCCAGCAGGGGACCGAAGAACACTGAAGCTTTCTTT. The rearrangement joins TRBV28 to TRBJ1-1; tentative D call: TRBD1 (5 bases). V dropped 6 bases and J dropped 1 base, with 9 bases sitting between them. Germline loops: CDR1 MDHEN, CDR2 SYDVKM. The CDR3 loop spans 13 amino acids.

The sample holds a few counts of this clone. The chain carries TRBV15 and TRBJ2-1, with 9 nucleotides matching TRBD2. The trim removed 9 bases at V and 1 base at J, leaving 4 bases unmatched. CDR3 size: 14 residues. Per the germline V gene, CDR1 is LNHNV and CDR2 is YYDKDF (reference sequence). In DNA, the CDR3 is TGTGCCACGAAGCGGGAGGTTTCCTACAATGAGCAGTTCTTC. Its translation: CATKREVSYNEQFF.

The chain recombines TRBV2 with TRBJ2-7, with D perhaps given as TRBD1 or TRBD2 (6 bases each). Germline V gene sequence: CDR1 SNHLY, CDR2 FYNNEI. V was pared by 7 bases and J by 3 bases, with 13 bases between. CDR3 length: 13 amino acids. This CDR3 reads CASKGEEDYEQYF. For the CDR3, the DNA is TGTGCCAGCAAGGGGGAGGAGGACTACGAGCAGTACTTC.

V gene TRBV6-1 combines with J gene TRBJ1-2; D gene uncertain. Germline assignment: CDR1 MNHNS and CDR2 SASEGT. Trimming took 1 base from V and 8 from J, leaving 14 bases between them. This CDR3 has 14 residues. CDR3 protein: CASSEGRVTTGYTF. The CDR3 DNA sequence: TGTGCCAGCAGTGAAGGAAGGGTTACAACCGGCTACACCTTC.

The chain couples TRBV27 to TRBJ1-1; D is perhaps TRBD1 (5 bases). Trimming took off 5 bases at V and 5 bases at J, with 15 bases between the two ends. Germline values: CDR1 MNHEY, CDR2 SMNVEV (reference sequence). The CDR3 covers 14 residues. The CDR3 nucleotides are TGTGCCAGCAGTCGAAAGACAGAGTCTACTGAAGCTTTCTTT. It translates to CASSRKTESTEAFF.

CDR3 DNA: TGTGCCAGTAGGTTGCGGAGCTCTGGAAACACCATATATTTT. It is translated as CASRLRSSGNTIYF. The chain recombines TRBV19 with TRBJ1-3, with D hard to call. V shed 6 bases and J shed 0 bases, with 9 bases lying between them. CDR1 is LNHDA, CDR2 SQIVND, per germline (reference sequence). The CDR3 spans 14 residues.